This TCR beta chain was found in a study of identical twins. Study outcomes and limitations: Low generation probability was overrepresented in out-of-frame alpha sequences shared by twins.

Using its own MiXCR run on the 5' RACE reads, TCRdb lists one record per CDR3 protein. The sample includes a few hundred thousand distinct CDR3 sequences, around 8.3% of them seen just once. This CDR3 comprises 12 residues. Germline V gene sequence: CDR1 SQVTM, CDR2 ANQGSEA. V was shortened by 4 bases and J by 9 bases, with 13 bases between the two germline ends. This clonotype has a count of ten or more. Its antigen is unidentified. A further study also used this sample, focusing on yellow fever vaccine responses in identical twins.

The chain employs TRBV29-1 and TRBJ2-1; D is perhaps TRBD1 (5 bases). The receptor was isolated from a woman between 18 and 29 years old in good health. The sample was CD8+ T cells sorted from blood. As DNA, the CDR3 is TGCAGCGTTGGAGATACAGGCGTTGAGCAGTTCTTC. Amino acids: CSVGDTGVEQFF.